This T cell receptor (beta chain) was captured by sequencing in a study of CD4 T cells in relation to SARS-CoV-2 and coronaviruses. This table comes from immunoSEQ multiplex PCR, and its TCRdb copy is limited to in-frame clones, with some not included. The sample lists tens of thousands of clones, over 65% occurring once. Comments on this clone: What it binds is unknown.

Germline V gene sequence: CDR1 KGHDR, CDR2 SFDVKD. Trimming cost V 3 bases and J 3 bases; bases outside gene matches: 2. This CDR3 has 15 residues. The rearrangement uses TRBV24-1 and TRBJ1-4, with TRBD1 identical over 8 bases. This receptor was taken from an adult with COVID-19. The sequencing input was memory CD4+ T cells from PBMCs, cultured in vitro. CDR3 residues: CATSDQGAANEKLFF. As DNA, the CDR3 is TGTGCCACCAGTGATCAGGGGGCGGCTAATGAAAAACTGTTTTTT.